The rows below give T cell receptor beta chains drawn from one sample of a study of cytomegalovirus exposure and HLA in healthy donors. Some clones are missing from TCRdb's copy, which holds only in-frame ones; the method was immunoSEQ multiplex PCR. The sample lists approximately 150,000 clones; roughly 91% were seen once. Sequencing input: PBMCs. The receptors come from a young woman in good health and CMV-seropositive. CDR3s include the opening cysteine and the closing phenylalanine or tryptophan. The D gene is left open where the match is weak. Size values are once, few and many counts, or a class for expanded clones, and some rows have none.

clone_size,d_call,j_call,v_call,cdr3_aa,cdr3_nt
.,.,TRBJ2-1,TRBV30,CAWSRGGIYNEQFF,TGTGCCTGGAGTCGTGGCGGGATATACAATGAGCAGTTCTTC
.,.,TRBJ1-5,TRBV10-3,CAIGGVRNQPQHF,TGTGCCATTGGCGGTGTGAGGAATCAGCCCCAGCATTTT
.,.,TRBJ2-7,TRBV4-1,CASSQDWGEWTYEQYF,TGCGCCAGCAGCCAAGACTGGGGGGAGTGGACCTACGAGCAGTACTTC
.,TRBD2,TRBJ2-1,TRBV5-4,CASSVTSGRVNEQFF,TGTGCCAGCAGCGTGACTAGCGGGAGAGTGAATGAGCAGTTCTTC
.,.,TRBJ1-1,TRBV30,CAWSVRSRETEAFF,TGTGCCTGGAGTGTACGGAGCAGGGAAACTGAAGCTTTCTTT
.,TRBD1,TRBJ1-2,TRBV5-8,CASSPGQGNYGYTF,TGTGCCAGCAGCCCGGGACAGGGAAACTATGGCTACACCTTC
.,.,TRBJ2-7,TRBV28,CASSFGYRYEQYF,TGTGCCAGCAGTTTCGGGTACCGGTACGAGCAGTACTTC
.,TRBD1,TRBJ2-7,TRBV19,CASSISGTGWSAEQYF,TGTGCCAGTAGTATCTCCGGGACAGGGTGGAGTGCCGAGCAGTACTTC
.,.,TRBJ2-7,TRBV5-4,CASSFSGEQYF,TGTGCCAGCAGCTTCTCGGGAGAGCAGTACTTC
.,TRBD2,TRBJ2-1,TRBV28,CASDIAGTEQFF,TGTGCCAGCGACATAGCGGGAACTGAGCAGTTCTTC
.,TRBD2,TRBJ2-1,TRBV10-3,CAISASGTRGGNEQFF,TGTGCCATCAGTGCCAGCGGGACCCGGGGGGGGAATGAGCAGTTCTTC
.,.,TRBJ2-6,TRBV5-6,CASSLGQASGANVLTF,TGTGCCAGCAGCTTGGGGCAGGCCTCTGGGGCCAACGTCCTGACTTTC
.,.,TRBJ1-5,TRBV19,CASSTKRGGIQPQHF,TGTGCCAGTAGTACAAAGCGGGGGGGAATCCAGCCCCAGCATTTT
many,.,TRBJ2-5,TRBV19,CASSPSGYGETQYF,TGTGCCAGTAGCCCTTCGGGATACGGAGAGACCCAGTACTTC
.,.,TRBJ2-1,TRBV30,CAWSVLGEVANEQFF,TGTGCCTGGAGTGTATTAGGGGAGGTTGCGAATGAGCAGTTCTTC
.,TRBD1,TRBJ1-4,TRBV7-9,CASSLPGQGHTEKLFF,TGTGCCAGCAGCTTACCAGGACAGGGGCATACTGAAAAACTGTTTTTT
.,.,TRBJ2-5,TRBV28,CASSLGRWGAKETQYF,TGTGCCAGCAGTTTAGGCAGGTGGGGAGCCAAAGAGACCCAGTACTTC
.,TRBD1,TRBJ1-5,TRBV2,CASSEATGYSNQPQHF,TGTGCCAGCAGTGAAGCGACAGGGTACAGCAATCAGCCCCAGCATTTT
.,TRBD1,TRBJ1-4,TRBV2,CASSLDRGNEKLFF,TGTGCCAGCAGCCTCGACAGGGGAAATGAAAAACTGTTTTTT
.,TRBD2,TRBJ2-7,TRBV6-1,CASIPKGLDWGEQYF,TGTGCCAGCATCCCCAAGGGACTAGACTGGGGGGAGCAGTACTTC
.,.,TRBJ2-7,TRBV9,CASSPRPGANEQYF,TGTGCCAGCAGCCCCAGACCTGGGGCCAACGAGCAGTACTTC
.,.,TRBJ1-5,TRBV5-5,CASSSSIISNQPQHF,TGTGCCAGCAGCTCGAGCATCATCTCCAATCAGCCCCAGCATTTT
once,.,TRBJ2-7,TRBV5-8,CASSSRDGAYEQYF,TGTGCCAGCAGCTCCCGGGATGGGGCCTACGAGCAGTACTTC
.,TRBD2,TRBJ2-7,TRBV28,CASNPKGLATYEQYF,TGTGCCAGCAATCCAAAGGGACTAGCGACGTACGAGCAGTACTTC
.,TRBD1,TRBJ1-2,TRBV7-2,CASSLFRTGYGYTF,TGTGCCAGCAGCTTGTTTAGGACAGGATATGGCTACACCTTC
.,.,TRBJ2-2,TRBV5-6,CASSLGLRDTGELFF,TGTGCCAGCAGCTTGGGTTTACGGGACACCGGGGAGCTGTTTTTT
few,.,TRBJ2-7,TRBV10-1,CASSKSSYEQYF,TGCGCCAGCAGTAAGAGCTCCTACGAGCAGTACTTC
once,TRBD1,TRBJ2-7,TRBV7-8,CASSRDRDYEQYF,TGTGCCAGCAGCCGGGACAGAGACTACGAGCAGTACTTC
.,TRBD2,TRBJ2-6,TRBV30,CAWSRGGSGANVLTF,TGTGCCTGGAGTCGGGGGGGATCTGGGGCCAACGTCCTGACTTTC
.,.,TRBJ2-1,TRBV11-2,CASSLLRLGGNEQFF,TGTGCCAGCAGCCTCTTGAGACTAGGAGGGAATGAGCAGTTCTTC
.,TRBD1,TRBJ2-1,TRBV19,CASSIDQGDNEQFF,TGTGCCAGTAGTATAGATCAGGGGGACAATGAGCAGTTCTTC
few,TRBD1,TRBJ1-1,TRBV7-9,CASSSYRGMNTEAFF,TGTGCCAGCAGCTCGTACAGGGGAATGAACACTGAAGCTTTCTTT
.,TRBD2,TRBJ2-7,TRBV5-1,CASSLTSGSPEQYF,TGCGCCAGCAGCTTGACTAGCGGGAGCCCCGAGCAGTACTTC
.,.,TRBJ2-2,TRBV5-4,CASRHGQGRLANTGELFF,TGTGCCAGCAGACACGGGCAGGGGCGGCTGGCGAACACCGGGGAGCTGTTTTTT
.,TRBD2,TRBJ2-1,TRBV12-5,CASGPGTSGYNEQFF,TGTGCTAGTGGCCCGGGGACTAGCGGTTACAATGAGCAGTTCTTC
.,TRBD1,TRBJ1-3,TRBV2,CASSALGQGLPGNTIYF,TGTGCCAGCAGTGCACTGGGACAGGGACTGCCCGGAAACACCATATATTTT
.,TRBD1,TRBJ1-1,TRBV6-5,CASRSQGAYNTEAFF,TGTGCCAGCAGGTCACAGGGGGCGTATAACACTGAAGCTTTCTTT
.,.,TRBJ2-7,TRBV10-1,CASSEVERPAEQYF,TGCGCCAGCAGTGAGGTAGAGCGACCGGCCGAGCAGTACTTC
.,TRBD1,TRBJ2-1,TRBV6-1,CASSGGDRGLNEQFF,TGTGCCAGCAGTGGGGGGGACAGGGGTTTGAATGAGCAGTTCTTC
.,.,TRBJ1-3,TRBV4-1,CASSQGLPDTIYF,TGCGCCAGCAGCCAAGGACTCCCCGACACCATATATTTT
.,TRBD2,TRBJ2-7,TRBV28,CASKAGVGEQYF,TGTGCCAGCAAGGCGGGAGTGGGTGAGCAGTACTTC
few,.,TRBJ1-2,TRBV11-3,CASSIRGPTNYGYTF,TGTGCCAGCAGTATAAGGGGCCCCACTAACTATGGCTACACCTTC
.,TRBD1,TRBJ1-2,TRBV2,CASSVGRQGEDGYTF,TGTGCCAGCAGTGTAGGGAGACAGGGGGAAGACGGCTACACCTTC
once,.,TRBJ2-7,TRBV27,CASSLSINRATYEQYF,TGTGCCAGCAGTTTATCGATAAACAGGGCTACCTACGAGCAGTACTTC
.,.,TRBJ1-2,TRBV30,CAGDTVRGGLDGYTF,TGTGCCGGTGACACCGTTCGGGGTGGGTTGGATGGCTACACCTTC
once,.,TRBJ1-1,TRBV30,CAWSVVQREAFF,TGTGCCTGGAGTGTGGTGCAGCGTGAAGCTTTCTTT
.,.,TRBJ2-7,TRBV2,CASRDTTTSYEQYF,TGTGCCAGCAGGGATACGACTACTTCCTACGAGCAGTACTTC
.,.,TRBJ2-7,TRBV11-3,CASSLGGTSYEQYF,TGTGCCAGCAGCTTAGGCGGAACCTCCTACGAGCAGTACTTC
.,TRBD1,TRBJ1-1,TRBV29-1,CSVSDRGIGMNTEAFF,TGCAGCGTTAGCGACAGGGGGATTGGCATGAACACTGAAGCTTTCTTT
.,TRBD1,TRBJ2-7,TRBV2,CASSDQQGAYEQYF,TGTGCCAGCAGTGATCAGCAGGGGGCCTACGAGCAGTACTTC